This TCR beta chain was retrieved from a study of radiotherapy plus CTLA-4 blockade in lung cancer. Overall study context: Objective responses were observed in about 17% of patients, and disease control was achieved by over 30%.

V lost 1 base and J lost 10; bases outside the gene matches: 9. The CDR3 runs to 15 residues. The germline CDR1 and CDR2 sequences are SGHVS and FQNEAQ. This table comes from immunoSEQ multiplex PCR, and its TCRdb copy is limited to in-frame clones, with some not included. Counted here are about 43,000 clones, 55% to 80% occurring once; the ten biggest clones make up 20% to 30%. This clone was observed once. Its specificity is not known. General study results and limits: Early blood T cell clone changes and increased post-radiation serum interferon-beta were reportedly the strongest response predictors. Among blood TCR repertoires after radiotherapy plus ipilimumab, tumor-derived clones expanded.

V usage is TRBV7-8 and J usage is TRBJ2-7; 11 nucleotides agree with TRBD1. This sequence originates from a human donor with non-small cell lung cancer who had a partial response to radiotherapy plus ipilimumab. Sequencing used peripheral blood, obtained from a patient treated with radiotherapy plus ipilimumab. CDR3 amino acids: CASSLVGGQGATQYF. CDR3 nucleotide sequence: TGTGCCAGCAGCTTAGTAGGTGGACAGGGGGCTACCCAGTACTTC.